What follows is one T cell receptor beta chain and its context. These data belong to a study of blood T cell repertoires in COVID-19. Study background: Sites in the United States, Italy and Spain provided acute and convalescent COVID-19 samples.

Libraries were prepared by immunoSEQ multiplex PCR; TCRdb keeps only in-frame clonotypes and omits some of them. The sample consists of approximately 400,000 clones, around 87% of them appearing once. In terms of age and location, participants ranged from roughly 18 to 90 years and lived in about two dozen US areas. Cohort assignment relied on participant-reported clinical history. The CDR3 contains 13 residues. J lost 15 bases, V lost 5 bases, and 10 bases had no gene match. CDR1 and CDR2 (germline): MGHRA, YSYEKL. The material sequenced was PBMCs or T cells enriched from blood (not recorded which). The chain carries TRBV4-1 and TRBJ2-4; TRBD2 matches 10 bases. This receptor was taken from a man aged 25-40 years who had recovered from COVID-19. The CDR3 here is CASSSLAGAGPYF. As DNA, the CDR3 is TGCGCCAGCAGCTCCCTAGCGGGGGCCGGTCCGTACTTC.